This T cell receptor beta chain was documented in a study of control samples from healthy donors and cancer patients. Generated by immunoSEQ multiplex PCR, the TCRdb table keeps only in-frame clones and is missing some. Of 110,000 to 150,000 clones listed, about 89% are singletons. Germline V gene sequence: CDR1 MNHEY, CDR2 SMNVEV (reference sequence). The CDR3 is 18 amino acids. V lost 5 bases to trimming and J lost 1 base; unmatched junction nucleotides: 8. The source material was blood. This rearrangement joins TRBV27 to TRBJ2-2; TRBD1 matches at 12 bases. The sequence came from a man aged 18 to 30 in good health. The CDR3 coding sequence is TGTGCCAGCAGTGGCCGGGACAGGGGGCCCAGGAACACCGGGGAGCTGTTTTTT. This translates into CASSGRDRGPRNTGELFF.